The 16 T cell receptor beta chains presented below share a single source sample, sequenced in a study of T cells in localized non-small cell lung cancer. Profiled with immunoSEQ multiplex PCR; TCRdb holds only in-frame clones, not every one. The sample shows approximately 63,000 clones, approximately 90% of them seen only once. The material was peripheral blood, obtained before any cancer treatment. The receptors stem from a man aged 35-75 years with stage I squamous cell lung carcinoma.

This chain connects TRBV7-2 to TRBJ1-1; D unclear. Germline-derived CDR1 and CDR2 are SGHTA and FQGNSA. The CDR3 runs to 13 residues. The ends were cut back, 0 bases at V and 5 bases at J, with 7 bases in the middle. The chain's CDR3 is CASSLALGTEAFF. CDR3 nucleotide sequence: TGTGCCAGCAGCTTAGCCTTAGGGACTGAAGCTTTCTTT. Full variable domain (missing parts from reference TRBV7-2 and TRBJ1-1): GAGVSQSPSNKVTEKGKDVELRCDPISGHTALYWYRQSLGQGLEFLIYFQGNSAPDKSGLPSDRFSAERTGGSVSTLTIQRTQQEDSAVYLCASSLALGTEAFFGQGTRLTVV.

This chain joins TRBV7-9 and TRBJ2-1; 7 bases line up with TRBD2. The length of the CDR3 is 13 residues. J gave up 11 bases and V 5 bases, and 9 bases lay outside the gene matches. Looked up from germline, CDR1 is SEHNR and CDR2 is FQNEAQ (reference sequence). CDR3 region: CASSLDIAGQQFF. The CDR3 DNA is TGTGCCAGCAGCCTCGATATAGCGGGCCAGCAGTTCTTC.

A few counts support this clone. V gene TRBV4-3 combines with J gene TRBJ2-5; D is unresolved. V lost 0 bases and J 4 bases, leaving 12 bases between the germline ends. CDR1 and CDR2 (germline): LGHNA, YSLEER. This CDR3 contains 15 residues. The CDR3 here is CASSQDPGGGETQYF. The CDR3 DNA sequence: TGCGCCAGCAGCCAAGATCCGGGTGGTGGAGAGACCCAGTACTTC.

CDR3 sequence reads: CANIFGTGVYEQYF. CDR3 nucleotides: TGTGCCAACATCTTCGGGACAGGGGTTTACGAGCAGTACTTC. The chain links TRBV28 to TRBJ2-7; 10 nucleotides agree with TRBD1. Germline CDR1 is MDHEN and CDR2 is SYDVKM. The CDR3 sequence is 14 residues long. The V segment lost 10 bases and the J segment 4 bases; nucleotides outside the gene matches: 10. Full variable domain (rest looked up from reference TRBV28 and TRBJ2-7): DVKVTQSSRYLVKRTGEKVFLECVQDMDHENMFWYRQDPGLGLRLIYFSYDVKMKEKGDIPEGYSVSREKKERFSLILESASTNQTSMYLCANIFGTGVYEQYFGPGTRLTVT.

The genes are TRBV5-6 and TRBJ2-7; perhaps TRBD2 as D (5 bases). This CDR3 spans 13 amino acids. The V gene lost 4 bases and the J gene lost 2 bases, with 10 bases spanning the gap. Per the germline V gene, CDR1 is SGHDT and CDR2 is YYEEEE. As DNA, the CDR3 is TGTGCCAGCAGCCCGGGATCGACCTACGAGCAGTACTTC. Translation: CASSPGSTYEQYF.

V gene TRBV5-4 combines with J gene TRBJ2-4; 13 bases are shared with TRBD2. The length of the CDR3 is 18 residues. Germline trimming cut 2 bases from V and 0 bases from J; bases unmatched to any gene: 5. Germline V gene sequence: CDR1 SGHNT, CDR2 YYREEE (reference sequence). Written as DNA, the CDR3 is TGTGCCAGCAGCTTCCGGACTAGCGGGAGAGGAGCCAAAAACATTCAGTACTTC. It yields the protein CASSFRTSGRGAKNIQYF.

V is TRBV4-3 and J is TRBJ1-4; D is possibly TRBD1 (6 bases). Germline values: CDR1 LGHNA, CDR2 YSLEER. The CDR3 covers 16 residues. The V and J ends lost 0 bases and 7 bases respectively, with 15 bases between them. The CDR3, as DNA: TGCGCCAGCAGCCAAGATCTTGGGACAAGTTTTGAAAAACTGTTTTTT. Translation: CASSQDLGTSFEKLFF.

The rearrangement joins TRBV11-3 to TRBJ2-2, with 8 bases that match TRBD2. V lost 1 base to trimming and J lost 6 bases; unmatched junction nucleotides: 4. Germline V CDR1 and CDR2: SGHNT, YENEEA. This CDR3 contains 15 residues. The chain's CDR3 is CASSLAAGVPGELFF. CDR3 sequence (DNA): TGTGCCAGCAGCTTAGCAGCGGGAGTTCCCGGGGAGCTGTTTTTT.

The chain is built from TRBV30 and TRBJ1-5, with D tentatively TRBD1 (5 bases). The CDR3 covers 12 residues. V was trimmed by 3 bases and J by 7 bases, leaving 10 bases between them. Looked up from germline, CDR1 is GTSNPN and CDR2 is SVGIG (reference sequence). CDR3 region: CAWSQGWQPQHF. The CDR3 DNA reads TGTGCCTGGAGCCAGGGATGGCAGCCCCAGCATTTT.

This chain's CDR3 is CASSSGLSGRGDNEQFF. The CDR3 DNA reads TGTGCCAGCTCATCGGGCCTTAGCGGGAGAGGCGACAATGAGCAGTTCTTC. The rearrangement uses TRBV18 and TRBJ2-1, with 9 bases that match TRBD2. Germline lookup yields CDR1 KGHSH and CDR2 LQKENI. The CDR3 totals 17 residues. With V trimmed by 5 bases and J by 5 bases, 13 bases remained unmatched.

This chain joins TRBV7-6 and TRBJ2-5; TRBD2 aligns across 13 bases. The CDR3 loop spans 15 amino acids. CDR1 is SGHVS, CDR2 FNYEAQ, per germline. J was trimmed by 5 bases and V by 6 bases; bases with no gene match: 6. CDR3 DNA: TGTGCCAGCAGTTTCGGACTAGCGGGAGTGGAGACCCAGTACTTC. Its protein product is CASSFGLAGVETQYF. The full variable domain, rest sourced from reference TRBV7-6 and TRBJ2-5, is GAGVSQSPRYKVTKRGQDVALRCDPISGHVSLYWYRQALGQGPEFLTYFNYEAQQDKSGLPNDRFSAERPEGSISTLTIQRTEQRDSAMYRCASSFGLAGVETQYFGPGTRLLVL.

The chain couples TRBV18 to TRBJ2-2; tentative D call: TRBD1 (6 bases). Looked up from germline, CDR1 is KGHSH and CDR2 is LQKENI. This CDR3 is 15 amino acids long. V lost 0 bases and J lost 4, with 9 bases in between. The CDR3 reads CASSPPGQSTGELFF. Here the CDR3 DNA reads TGTGCCAGCTCACCACCTGGACAGTCCACCGGGGAGCTGTTTTTT.

The CDR3 DNA sequence: TGTGCCAGCAGTTACTCTTTCCCCTCTGGAAACACCATATATTTT. Its translation: CASSYSFPSGNTIYF. The genes are TRBV6-6 and TRBJ1-3; D is undetermined. V was pared by 0 bases and J by 0 bases, with 6 bases between. This CDR3 is built from 15 residues. Per the germline V gene, CDR1 is MNHNY and CDR2 is SVGAGI (reference sequence).

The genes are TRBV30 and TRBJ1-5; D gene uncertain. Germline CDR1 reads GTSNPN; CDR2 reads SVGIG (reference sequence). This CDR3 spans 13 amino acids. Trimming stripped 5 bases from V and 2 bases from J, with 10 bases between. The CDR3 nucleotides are TGTGCCTGGGCCAGTCGGGGCAATCAGCCCCAGCATTTT. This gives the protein CAWASRGNQPQHF.

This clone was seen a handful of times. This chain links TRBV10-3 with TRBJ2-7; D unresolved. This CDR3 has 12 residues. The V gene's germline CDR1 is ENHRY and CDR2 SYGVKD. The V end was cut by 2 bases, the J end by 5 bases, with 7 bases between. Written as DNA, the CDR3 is TGTGCCATCAGTGAGGAAAGGGACGAGCAGTACTTC. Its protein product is CAISEERDEQYF.

CDR3 in amino acids: CASSLDSSGETQYF. The CDR3 DNA reads as TGCGCCAGCAGCTTAGACAGTTCCGGGGAGACCCAGTACTTC. The chain carries TRBV5-1 and TRBJ2-5, with D maybe TRBD1 (5 bases). From germline, CDR1 is SGHRS and CDR2 YFSETQ. This CDR3 contains 14 residues. V was cut by 2 bases and J by 5 bases, with 13 bases left in between.